These 2 T cell receptor beta chains were sequenced from one sample in a study of T cell repertoires in cytomegalovirus infection. For these TCRs, the target antigens are not known. TCRdb reprocessed the reads via MiXCR and lists one record per CDR3 protein. Of about 130,000 distinct CDR3 sequences listed, about 24% are singletons. Sequences were obtained from PBMCs, sequenced either directly or after in vitro stimulation (not recorded which). The receptors were sampled from a human donor in good health (CMV status not recorded). Some clones in this sample may be carry-over from other donors' samples.

In DNA, the CDR3 is TGTGCCAGCAGCTCGACAGGGGGCTTAGCTAACTATGGCTACACCTTC. It translates to CASSSTGGLANYGYTF. This rearrangement joins TRBV7-2 to TRBJ1-2, with 10 positions matching TRBD1. Germline V gene lookup returns CDR1 SGHTA and CDR2 FQGNSA. J lost 0 bases, V lost 4 bases, and 5 bases had no gene match. This CDR3 contains 16 residues.

Only a few counts were recorded for this clonotype. The V call is TRBV11-2, the J call TRBJ2-2, with 9 bases identical to TRBD1. This CDR3 region has 18 residues. Germline-derived CDR1 and CDR2 are SGHAT and FQNNGV. V was pared by 5 bases and J by 5 bases, with 15 bases of the junction left unmatched. The DNA for the CDR3 is TGTGCCAGCAGCCCTTTTGGGAACAGGGGGCTCATGACCGGGGAGCTGTTTTTT. As protein: CASSPFGNRGLMTGELFF.